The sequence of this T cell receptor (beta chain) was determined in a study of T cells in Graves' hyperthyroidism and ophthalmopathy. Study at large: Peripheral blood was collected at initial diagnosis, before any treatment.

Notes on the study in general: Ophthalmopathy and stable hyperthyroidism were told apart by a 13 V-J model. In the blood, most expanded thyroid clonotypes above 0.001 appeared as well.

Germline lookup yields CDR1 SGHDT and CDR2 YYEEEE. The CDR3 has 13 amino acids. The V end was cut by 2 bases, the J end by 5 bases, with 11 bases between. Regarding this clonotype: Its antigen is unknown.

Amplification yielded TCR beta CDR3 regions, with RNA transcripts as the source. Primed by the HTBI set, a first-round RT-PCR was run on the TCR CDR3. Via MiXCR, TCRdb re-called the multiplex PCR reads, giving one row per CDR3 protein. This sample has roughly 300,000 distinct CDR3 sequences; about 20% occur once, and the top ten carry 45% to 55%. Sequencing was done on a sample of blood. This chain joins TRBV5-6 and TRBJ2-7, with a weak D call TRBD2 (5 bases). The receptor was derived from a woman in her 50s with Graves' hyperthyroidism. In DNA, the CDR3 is TGTGCCAGCAGCTTCCGGGAACGCAACGAGCAGTACGTC. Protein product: CASSFRERNEQYV.